A few counts support the clone carrying this TCR beta chain. A read error may account for a junction end that differs from germline. Clones were sequenced by immunoSEQ multiplex PCR, and TCRdb holds only the in-frame ones, with some missing. In the table there are a few hundred thousand clones, roughly 84% of which are singletons. The CDR3 has 17 amino acids. CDR1 PRHDT and CDR2 FYEKMQ come from the germline V gene (reference sequence). The sample is drawn from a study of shared clonotypes between healthy human individuals. The chain employs TRBV13 and TRBJ2-7; 13 positions agree with TRBD2. This TCR was recovered from a man younger than 30 in good health. The sequencing input was memory CD8+ T cells sorted from blood. This sample's subset: CD45RO+ cells pooled with CCR7-negative TemRA cells. The CDR3 here is CASSIGLAGDSTYEQYF. CDR3 DNA sequence: TGTGCCAGCAGCATAGGACTAGCGGGGGATTCAACCTACGAGCAGTACTTC. The full variable domain, in which reference TRBV13 and TRBJ2-7 provide the parts outside the CDR3, is AAGVIQSPRHLIKEKRETATLKCYPIPRHDTVYWYQQGPGQDPQFLISFYEKMQSDKGSIPDRFSAQQFSDYHSELNMSSLELGDSALYFCASSIGLAGDSTYEQYFGPGTRLTVT.